This TCR beta chain was identified during a study of CD8+CD57+ T cells in acquired aplastic anemia (dated by TCRdb to the late 2010s). Background on the whole study: Extracted DNA from sorted CD4+ and CD8+ cells averaged around 3.3 ug, ranging from about 0.17 to 30 ug. CD8+CD57+ expansion was defined as frequency above the mean frequency observed in healthy subjects.

Details on this clonotype: The antigen it binds to is not known. The input lacks base qualities; no much larger clone sits a single base away.

Overall study results and their limits: Over 25 CD8+ CDR3 sequences were found in both patients and controls but appeared to be highly expressed in patients and within the immunodominant clones of the patients. No significant difference in CD8+ Simpson's diversity was found between patients and healthy controls (P=0.060).

Genomic DNA served as template for TCR beta VDJ combination and CDR3 sequence profiling. TCR repertoire sequencing was run on an Illumina HiSeq 2000. For the original study's pipeline: TRBV/TRBJ rearrangement plots, CDR3 size and DJ length profiles, and Simpson's diversity index were used to evaluate the repertoires. Whichever DNA sequence was most abundant in the deep sequencing data was defined as the immunodominant clone. CDR3 amino acid sequences were checked for sharing between subjects and were compared against published repertoires and the VDJdb database. TCRdb reprocessed the public reads (quality trimming at Q25 with fastp, clone calling with MiXCR) and kept in-frame beta chains. Rows are unified per CDR3 protein, each entry keeping the most common DNA and genes. These V and J calls originate from TCRdb's pipeline instead of the authors' own analysis. The sample profile shows fewer than 200,000 distinct CDR3 sequences; roughly two thirds of them were found once. The ten largest clones represent 35% to 50% of the sample.

Expansion of CD8+CD57+ cells had been shown by flow cytometry in the patients chosen for sequencing. Every patient had severe acquired aplastic anemia, diagnosed using the International Study of Aplastic Anemia and Agranulocytosis and Camitta criteria. At the time blood was sampled, none of the patients had received any therapy. In the study, sorted CD4+ and CD8+ blood T cells from patients with severe aplastic anemia and from healthy subjects underwent deep sequencing of TCR repertoires. In the USA, patient enrollment took place under clinicaltrials.gov protocols 00001620, 01623167, 00001397, 00071045, 00081523 and 00961064. Ficoll-Paque density gradient centrifugation was used to isolate peripheral blood mononuclear cells. CD4+ and CD8+ T cells were sorted by FACS or magnetic beads before DNA extraction. Sequencing was performed on sorted CD4+, CD8+, or CD8+CD57+ T cells (not recorded which) from PBMCs. The origin of this receptor is a human donor with aplastic anemia.

The encoded CDR3 is CASSLGGREETQYF. The DNA reads TGTGCCAGCAGCTTGGGAGGGCGCGAAGAGACCCAGTACTTC. The chain is made from TRBV5-8 and TRBJ2-5; tentative D gene TRBD2, with 5 bases matching. The CDR3, cysteine through phenylalanine, is 14 amino acids long. CDR3 DNA is the only sequence kept; it has 42 bases, read in frame from the first base. V lost 0 bases and J lost 3 bases; the stretch between them is 9 bases long. Reading the germline V gene gives CDR1 SGHTS and CDR2 YDEGEE.